Judged by abundance, the clone carrying this T cell receptor beta chain is medium-sized. This sample is drawn from a study of blood T cell repertoires in COVID-19. At the level of the study: T cells, B-cell-depleted T cells, or PBMCs supplied cDNA or gDNA.

Data came from immunoSEQ multiplex PCR; TCRdb stores just in-frame clones and leaves some out. The sample lists roughly 59,000 clones, 70% to 80% occurring once. The sequencing input was peripheral blood. This receptor was identified in a man aged 80 or over with acute or convalescent COVID-19.

CDR3 coding DNA: TGTGCCAGCAGTCCCCGACAGGGGGCCTACAATGAGCAGTTCTTC. The encoded protein is CASSPRQGAYNEQFF. The chain carries TRBV27 and TRBJ2-1; 9 nucleotides align to TRBD1. CDR3 size: 15 residues. Unmatched junction bases numbered 4, after V lost 5 bases and J lost 2 bases. From germline, CDR1 is MNHEY and CDR2 SMNVEV (reference sequence).